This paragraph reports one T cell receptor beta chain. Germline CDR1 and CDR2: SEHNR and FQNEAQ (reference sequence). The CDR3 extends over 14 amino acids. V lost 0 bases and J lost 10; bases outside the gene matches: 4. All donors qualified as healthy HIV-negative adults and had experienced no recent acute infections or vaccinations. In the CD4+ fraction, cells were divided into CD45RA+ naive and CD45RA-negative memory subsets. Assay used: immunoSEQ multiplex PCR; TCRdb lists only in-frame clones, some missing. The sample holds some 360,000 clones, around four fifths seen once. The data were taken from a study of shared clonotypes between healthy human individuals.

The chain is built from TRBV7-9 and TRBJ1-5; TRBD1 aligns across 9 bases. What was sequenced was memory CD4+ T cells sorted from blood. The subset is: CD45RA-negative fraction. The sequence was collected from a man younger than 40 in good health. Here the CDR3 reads CASSLAGQGRPQHF. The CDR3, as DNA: TGTGCCAGCAGCTTAGCGGGACAGGGACGACCCCAGCATTTT.